This is a list of T cell receptor beta chains from one sample in a study of blood T cell repertoires in COVID-19. Clones were read by immunoSEQ multiplex PCR, and TCRdb kept only the in-frame ones, dropping some. The data show about 120,000 clones, less than 90% seen once. Input material: peripheral blood. The source is a man aged 25-45 years with acute or convalescent COVID-19. The CDR3 runs from the conserved cysteine through the conserved F or W. D genes are given only for firm matches. The size field is filled for only some rows; it gives once, few, many or a size class.

V	size	J	D	CDR3	DNA
TRBV6-5	-	TRBJ2-3	-	CASSPTYTDTQYF	TGTGCCAGCAGTCCTACCTACACAGATACGCAGTATTTT
TRBV28	-	TRBJ1-3	-	CASRTSGRNTIYF	TGTGCCAGCAGGACATCAGGGAGAAACACCATATATTTT
TRBV29-1	-	TRBJ2-7	TRBD2	CSVALRGLASREQYF	TGCAGCGTTGCCTTAAGGGGACTAGCCAGTCGAGAGCAGTACTTC
TRBV9	-	TRBJ2-1	-	CASSVAGDEQFF	TGTGCCAGCAGCGTAGCCGGAGATGAGCAGTTCTTC
TRBV27	-	TRBJ2-6	-	CASQGSSGANVLTF	TGTGCCAGCCAAGGGAGCTCTGGGGCCAACGTCCTGACTTTC
TRBV7-3	-	TRBJ1-2	TRBD1	CASSSDRVGYTF	TGTGCCAGCAGCTCCGACAGGGTTGGCTACACCTTC
TRBV30	-	TRBJ1-1	TRBD1	CAWEGQWGTEAFF	TGTGCCTGGGAGGGACAGTGGGGCACTGAAGCTTTCTTT
TRBV6-5	once	TRBJ1-6	-	CASSRGQFNSPLHF	TGTGCCAGCAGTCGCGGACAGTTTAATTCACCCCTCCACTTT
TRBV10-3	few	TRBJ2-7	-	CAISDPRGSYEQYF	TGTGCCATCAGTGACCCGAGGGGGTCCTACGAGCAGTACTTC
TRBV10-1	-	TRBJ1-1	TRBD1	CASSEGQGPYTEAFF	TGCGCCAGCAGTGAGGGACAGGGCCCGTACACTGAAGCTTTCTTT
TRBV29-1	-	TRBJ1-5	-	CSVEEGDQPQHF	TGCAGCGTTGAGGAAGGGGATCAGCCCCAGCATTTT
TRBV30	-	TRBJ1-1	-	CAWSRDFKDTEAFF	TGTGCCTGGAGCCGCGACTTTAAGGACACTGAAGCTTTCTTT
TRBV6-7	-	TRBJ1-1	-	CASSYSERSEAFF	TGTGCCAGCAGTTACTCCGAGAGAAGCGAAGCTTTCTTT
TRBV29-1	-	TRBJ1-1	TRBD1	CSVEQGADTEAFF	TGCAGCGTAGAACAGGGGGCAGACACTGAAGCTTTCTTT
TRBV6-1	few	TRBJ1-3	-	CASSELTGMQPNTIYF	TGTGCCAGCAGTGAACTAACAGGGATGCAACCAAACACCATATATTTT
TRBV11-3	-	TRBJ2-2	-	CASTGNTGELFF	TGTGCCAGCACGGGGAACACCGGGGAGCTGTTTTTT
TRBV27	once	TRBJ2-2	TRBD2	CASSLTSGSVGELFF	TGTGCCAGCAGTTTGACTAGCGGGAGTGTCGGGGAGCTGTTTTTT
TRBV30	once	TRBJ1-1	-	CAWSVRGGTEAFF	TGTGCCTGGAGTGTAAGGGGTGGGACTGAAGCTTTCTTT
TRBV6-5	few	TRBJ2-2	TRBD2	CASDRSGANTGELFF	TGTGCCAGCGACCGTAGCGGGGCGAACACCGGGGAGCTGTTTTTT
TRBV13	-	TRBJ2-1	TRBD2	CASSFAGLAYNEQFF	TGTGCCAGCAGCTTCGCGGGACTAGCTTACAATGAGCAGTTCTTC
TRBV19	-	TRBJ2-1	TRBD2	CASSIRLAGAGNEQFF	TGTGCCAGTAGTATTCGGCTAGCGGGAGCGGGGAATGAGCAGTTCTTC
TRBV27	-	TRBJ1-6	TRBD1	CASSPQGASSYNSPLHF	TGTGCCAGCAGTCCCCAGGGGGCAAGCTCCTATAATTCACCCCTCCACTTT
TRBV3-1/TRBV3-2	-	TRBJ2-2	-	CASSQQPDRTGELFF	TGTGCCAGCAGCCAACAGCCAGACAGGACCGGGGAGCTGTTTTTT
TRBV4-1	once	TRBJ1-6	-	CASSQDRGSPLHF	TGCGCCAGCAGCCAAGACAGGGGTTCACCCCTCCACTTT
TRBV19	few	TRBJ1-6	-	CASQVHNSPLHF	TGTGCCAGTCAGGTTCATAATTCACCCCTCCACTTT
TRBV15	few	TRBJ2-5	TRBD2	CATSVAGETQYF	TGTGCCACCAGCGTAGCGGGAGAGACCCAGTACTTC
TRBV5-5	-	TRBJ1-2	-	CASSLGSGATF	TGTGCCAGCAGCTTGGGGAGCGGTGCCACCTTC
TRBV30	-	TRBJ2-3	TRBD1	CAWSRDRSTDTQYF	TGTGCCTGGAGTCGGGACAGGAGCACAGATACGCAGTATTTT
TRBV20-1	-	TRBJ2-5	-	CSAGGYETQYF	TGCAGTGCTGGGGGGTATGAGACCCAGTACTTC
TRBV6-5	-	TRBJ2-5	TRBD2	CAGGLAGGTQYF	TGTGCCGGGGGGCTAGCGGGCGGGACCCAGTACTTC
TRBV29-1	once	TRBJ2-1	-	CSADRDTYNEQFF	TGCAGCGCTGATCGGGACACATACAATGAGCAGTTCTTC
TRBV20-1	once	TRBJ2-2	TRBD2	CSASTSGRGAGELFF	TGCAGTGCTAGTACTAGCGGGAGGGGCGCCGGGGAGCTGTTTTTT
TRBV5-5	-	TRBJ1-2	-	CASSLRTVPLGGYTF	TGTGCCAGCAGCCTCCGGACAGTTCCTCTGGGGGGCTACACCTTC
TRBV28	-	TRBJ2-5	-	CASSPATRTVQEETQYF	TGTGCCAGCAGTCCAGCTACCCGGACAGTGCAAGAAGAGACCCAGTACTTC
TRBV6-2/TRBV6-3	-	TRBJ1-1	TRBD1	CASSLTGGMWTEAFF	TGTGCCAGCAGTTTGACAGGGGGCATGTGGACTGAAGCTTTCTTT
TRBV14	once	TRBJ1-5	TRBD1	CASSQGGDRGHQPQHF	TGTGCCAGCAGCCAAGGGGGAGACAGGGGGCATCAGCCCCAGCATTTT
TRBV6-6	-	TRBJ1-6	-	CASSYSLNTGSPLHF	TGTGCCAGCAGTTACTCGCTCAATACGGGTTCACCCCTCCACTTT
TRBV6-5	-	TRBJ2-5	TRBD1	CASIGTGRQETQYF	TGTGCCAGCATAGGGACAGGGAGGCAAGAGACCCAGTACTTC
TRBV6-5	-	TRBJ1-1	TRBD1	CASRMTGDTEAFF	TGTGCCAGCAGGATGACAGGGGACACTGAAGCTTTCTTT
TRBV5-1	-	TRBJ2-5	TRBD1	CASSLAGGAGETQYF	TGCGCCAGCAGCTTGGCAGGGGGCGCAGGGGAGACCCAGTACTTC
TRBV5-5	-	TRBJ1-4	-	CASTTASNEKLFF	TGTGCCAGTACGACAGCAAGTAATGAAAAACTGTTTTTT
TRBV5-6	-	TRBJ1-1	-	CASSWRGPNTEAFF	TGTGCCAGCAGCTGGAGGGGCCCGAACACTGAAGCTTTCTTT
TRBV4-3	few	TRBJ2-7	TRBD2	CASSQEWLAGTYEQYF	TGCGCCAGCAGCCAAGAATGGCTAGCGGGGACCTACGAGCAGTACTTC
TRBV30	-	TRBJ2-3	TRBD2	CAWSSDVRLAGGNTQYF	TGTGCCTGGAGTTCCGATGTACGGCTAGCGGGGGGAAATACGCAGTATTTT
TRBV19	-	TRBJ1-4	-	CASSTKTAPTNEKLFF	TGTGCCAGTAGTACGAAGACAGCTCCAACTAATGAAAAACTGTTTTTT
TRBV6-5	-	TRBJ1-1	-	CASSSLTERMNTEAFF	TGTGCCAGCAGTTCACTGACGGAGCGAATGAACACTGAAGCTTTCTTT
TRBV6-5	once	TRBJ1-1	-	CASSPDTEAFF	TGTGCCAGCAGCCCGGACACTGAAGCTTTCTTT
TRBV6-2/TRBV6-3	few	TRBJ2-7	-	CASSRTDYEQYF	TGTGCCAGCAGCAGGACTGACTACGAGCAGTACTTC
TRBV2	-	TRBJ1-4	TRBD1	CASSDVVVRGQGWEKLFF	TGTGCCAGCAGTGACGTCGTCGTTCGGGGACAGGGATGGGAAAAACTGTTTTTT
TRBV7-7	few	TRBJ2-7	TRBD1	CASSLGAGGSYEQYF	TGTGCTAGCAGCTTAGGTGCAGGGGGCTCCTACGAGCAGTACTTC
TRBV6-5	-	TRBJ1-2	-	CASRSDRRAYGYTF	TGTGCCAGCAGATCTGACAGGAGAGCCTATGGCTACACCTTC
TRBV28	-	TRBJ2-1	TRBD2	CASSTPILAGSYNEQFF	TGTGCCAGCAGTACCCCCATACTAGCGGGCTCCTACAATGAGCAGTTCTTC
TRBV18	-	TRBJ2-1	-	CASSPFSGDNEQFF	TGTGCCAGCTCACCATTTAGCGGCGACAATGAGCAGTTCTTC
TRBV4-2	once	TRBJ1-2	-	CASSQDRANYGYTF	TGTGCCAGCAGCCAAGACAGGGCTAACTATGGCTACACCTTC
TRBV19	-	TRBJ1-1	-	CASRLSTEAFF	TGTGCCAGTAGGTTGAGCACTGAAGCTTTCTTT